The 28 T cell receptor beta chains below come from one sample, sequenced in a study of blood T cell repertoires in COVID-19. Only in-frame clones appear in the TCRdb table, and some are missing; sequencing was by immunoSEQ multiplex PCR. The sample has roughly 240,000 clones; around 83% are singletons. The sequenced sample consisted of peripheral blood. The receptors derive from a young man with active or convalescent COVID-19.

V usage is TRBV6-2 or TRBV6-3 and J usage is TRBJ1-2, with no clear D. Germline-derived CDR1 and CDR2 are MNHEY and SVGEGT. The CDR3 is made up of 14 amino acids. The ends were cut back, 5 bases at V and 4 bases at J, with 14 bases in the middle. The CDR3 sequence: CASSLRTGSYGYTF. The CDR3 DNA reads TGTGCCAGCAGTCTCAGGACTGGAAGCTATGGCTACACCTTC.

The chain employs TRBV6-5 and TRBJ2-5; a weak D match, TRBD2 (5 bases). The germline V gene has CDR1 MNHEY and CDR2 SVGAGI. The CDR3 runs to 15 residues. V lost 6 bases and J lost 6, with 20 bases in between. CDR3 in DNA: TGTGCCAGCAGGGGCTTACTAGGCCGAAGTAAGACCCAGTACTTC. It codes for CASRGLLGRSKTQYF.

This clone was found a few times. The genes are TRBV19 and TRBJ2-7, with D unresolved. The germline CDR1 and CDR2 sequences are LNHDA and SQIVND (reference sequence). The CDR3 is 16 residues long. V was pared by 5 bases and J by 4 bases, with 21 bases between. The CDR3 nucleotides are TGTGCCAGTAGTGAGATTTTGGCGCGAGGTGATTACGAGCAGTACTTC. Protein sequence: CASSEILARGDYEQYF.

The sample holds one count of this clone. No DNA is shown, since the ends of the CDR3 on it are uncertain; the CDR3 is the one TCRdb lists. J is TRBJ1-5 and V is TRBV19. Germline CDR1 and CDR2: LNHDA and SQIVND (reference sequence). 14 amino acids form the CDR3, both terminal residues included. CDR3 amino acids: CASTSGGSNQPQHF.

This chain links TRBV10-3 with TRBJ2-7, with 10 nucleotides matching TRBD2. In germline, CDR1 is ENHRY, CDR2 SYGVKD. The junction had 5 bases not matched to a gene; V was cut back by 10 bases and J by 5 bases. CDR3 length: 12 residues. The CDR3 loop is CASTGTSDEQYF. In DNA, the CDR3 is TGTGCCAGCACCGGGACTAGCGACGAGCAGTACTTC.

The rearrangement uses TRBV6-1 and TRBJ2-7, with 7 bases aligning to TRBD1. The CDR3 spans 14 residues. In germline, CDR1 is MNHNS, CDR2 SASEGT. Trimming took 2 bases from V and 7 from J; bases not matched to a gene: 8. Here the CDR3 reads CASSEYEGAAEQYF. In DNA, the CDR3 is TGTGCCAGCAGTGAATATGAGGGGGCGGCAGAGCAGTACTTC.

The J gene is TRBJ2-3, the V gene TRBV6-5; a weak D match, TRBD1 (5 bases). Germline V CDR1 and CDR2: MNHEY, SVGAGI. The CDR3 covers 15 residues. Trimming removed 2 bases from V and 7 bases from J, with 16 bases in between. Written as DNA, the CDR3 is TGTGCCAGCAGTTACCGGTATATAGGGGTAAATACGCAGTATTTT. This codes for CASSYRYIGVNTQYF.

The rearrangement uses TRBV9 and TRBJ2-5, with TRBD2 identical over 7 bases. Trimming took 0 bases from V and 5 from J; bases not matched to a gene: 7. CDR3 size: 15 residues. Germline V CDR1 and CDR2: SGDLS, YYNGEE. CDR3 amino acids: CASSVEGRAQETQYF. For the CDR3, the DNA is TGTGCCAGCAGCGTAGAGGGGAGGGCCCAGGAGACCCAGTACTTC.

This rearrangement joins TRBV6-2 or TRBV6-3 to TRBJ2-5; 7 bases align to TRBD1. Per germline, CDR1 MNHEY and CDR2 SVGEGT. The CDR3 is 12 amino acids. The V gene end was trimmed by 1 base and the J gene end by 7 bases; junction bases not matched to a gene: 0. In DNA form, the CDR3 reads TGTGCCAGCAGTTACTACAGGGGGACCCAGTACTTC. It specifies CASSYYRGTQYF.

The gene calls are TRBV14 and TRBJ2-3; D is perhaps TRBD1 (6 bases). This CDR3 has 12 amino acids. V was clipped by 4 bases and J by 4 bases, with 6 bases between them. CDR1 SGHDN and CDR2 FVKESK come from the germline V gene. In DNA, the CDR3 is TGTGCCAGCAGCCGACAGGCAGATACGCAGTATTTT. Encoded protein: CASSRQADTQYF.

This sequence joins TRBV12-3 or TRBV12-4 and TRBJ1-2; no firm D call. The CDR3 totals 13 residues. V lost 5 bases and J 5 bases, leaving 12 bases between the germline ends. The CDR3 spells CASSGSGFYGYTF. The CDR3 bases are TGTGCCAGCAGTGGGTCGGGGTTTTATGGCTACACCTTC.

This chain joins TRBV29-1 and TRBJ2-7; TRBD2 might be the D (6 bases). V was cut by 5 bases and J by 2 bases, with 7 bases left in between. CDR1 and CDR2 from the germline V gene are SQVTM and ANQGSEA. CDR3 length: 11 amino acids. CDR3 protein: CSVRGTYEQYF. CDR3 sequence (DNA): TGCAGCGTTCGGGGGACCTACGAGCAGTACTTC.

This sequence joins TRBV5-1 and TRBJ2-7, with D possibly being TRBD1 (5 bases). The CDR3 spans 14 residues. Germline values: CDR1 SGHRS, CDR2 YFSETQ. Trimming left V 4 bases short and J 2 bases short, with 13 bases between. As DNA, the CDR3 is TGCGCCAGCAGCCCCCCCGACAGCCCCTACGAGCAGTACTTC. This encodes CASSPPDSPYEQYF.

The chain links TRBV4-2 to TRBJ1-4; possibly TRBD1 for D (6 bases). Trimming shortened V by 1 base and J by 6 bases, and 15 bases separated the two germline ends. There are 16 residues in the CDR3. In germline, CDR1 is LGHNA, CDR2 YNFKEQ. The CDR3 coding sequence is TGTGCCAGCAGCCAAGCTGTGGGGGCAGGGGATGAAAAACTGTTTTTT. Translated: CASSQAVGAGDEKLFF.

The chain joins TRBV4-1 to TRBJ2-4; TRBD2 matches at 12 bases. V shed 2 bases and J 0 bases; nucleotides not matched to a gene: 8. This CDR3 region has 19 residues. Germline assignment: CDR1 MGHRA and CDR2 YSYEKL. The CDR3 DNA reads as TGCGCCAGCAGCCAACAGACTAGCGGGGGCGTAGTAGCCAAAAACATTCAGTACTTC. Its translation: CASSQQTSGGVVAKNIQYF.

The V call is TRBV4-1, the J call TRBJ2-5; 9 bases fit TRBD2. Germline V gives CDR1 MGHRA, CDR2 YSYEKL. CDR3 length: 15 residues. The ends lost 4 bases at V and 5 bases at J; junction bases unmatched: 8. In DNA form, the CDR3 reads TGCGCCAGCAGCCCCCGGACTAGCGCTAGGGAGACCCAGTACTTC. It specifies CASSPRTSARETQYF.

This chain joins TRBV28 and TRBJ2-2; maybe TRBD2 (5 bases). V was shortened by 2 bases and J by 2 bases, with 12 bases between the two germline ends. This CDR3 is 16 amino acids long. Germline V gene lookup returns CDR1 MDHEN and CDR2 SYDVKM. The CDR3 reads CASSLRDGLNTGELFF. CDR3 coding DNA: TGTGCCAGCAGTTTAAGAGACGGACTTAACACCGGGGAGCTGTTTTTT.

V and J are TRBV30 and TRBJ1-3; D uncertain. V was pared by 1 base and J by 0 bases, with 4 bases between. CDR1 and CDR2 from the germline V gene are GTSNPN and SVGIG (reference sequence). The CDR3 loop spans 13 amino acids. CDR3 sequence (DNA): TGTGCCTGGAGTGGCGACTCTGGAAACACCATATATTTT. It translates to CAWSGDSGNTIYF.

This clone was seen only a few times. This chain links TRBV7-2 with TRBJ2-1; 7 bases agree with TRBD2. Germline CDR1 reads SGHTA; CDR2 reads FQGNSA. V gave up 4 bases and J gave up 8 bases; unmatched junction bases: 8. The CDR3 sequence is 14 residues long. The chain's CDR3 is CASSSMGGVHEQFF. CDR3 DNA sequence: TGTGCCAGCAGCTCAATGGGAGGGGTGCATGAGCAGTTCTTC.

In DNA, the CDR3 is TGTGCCAGCAGCCCGGCTGATCGGGACACTGAAGCTTTCTTT. Residues: CASSPADRDTEAFF. This rearrangement joins TRBV11-1 to TRBJ1-1, with D hard to call. V lost 5 bases to trimming and J lost 3 bases, with 13 bases between them. Germline assignment: CDR1 SGHAT and CDR2 FQDESV (reference sequence). CDR3 length equals 14 residues.

As regards this clone: Distinct nucleotide sequences in the sample also encode this CDR3. The chain couples TRBV30 to TRBJ1-1; D gene ambiguous. Germline loops: CDR1 GTSNPN, CDR2 SVGIG (reference sequence). CDR3 length: 13 amino acids. V dropped 3 bases and J dropped 1 base, with 9 bases sitting between them. The CDR3 spells CAWSFSPNTEAFF. CDR3 DNA sequence: TGTGCCTGGAGCTTCTCCCCGAACACTGAAGCTTTCTTT.

The genes are TRBV18 and TRBJ1-5; TRBD1 matches 9 bases. The length of the CDR3 is 16 residues. The V and J ends lost 2 bases and 6 bases, in that order; junction bases with no gene match: 8. Germline V gene lookup returns CDR1 KGHSH and CDR2 LQKENI. The CDR3 DNA follows: TGTGCCAGCTCACCAGAGGACAGGGGCATGGGTCAGCCCCAGCATTTT. This translates into CASSPEDRGMGQPQHF.

The gene calls are TRBV28 and TRBJ1-4; D gene uncertain. The germline V gene encodes CDR1 MDHEN and CDR2 SYDVKM. CDR3 length equals 11 residues. Trimming stripped 6 bases from V and 4 bases from J, with 3 bases between. The CDR3 nucleotides are TGTGCCAGCAGCTTTAATGAAAAACTGTTTTTT. This translates into CASSFNEKLFF. Using reference TRBV28 and TRBJ1-4 for the parts outside the CDR3, the full variable domain is DVKVTQSSRYLVKRTGEKVFLECVQDMDHENMFWYRQDPGLGLRLIYFSYDVKMKEKGDIPEGYSVSREKKERFSLILESASTNQTSMYLCASSFNEKLFFGSGTQLSVL.

With regard to this clone: Additional DNA sequences in this sample encode the identical CDR3. V and J are TRBV5-1 and TRBJ1-5; possibly TRBD1 for D (5 bases). The CDR3 runs to 14 residues. Looked up from germline, CDR1 is SGHRS and CDR2 is YFSETQ. V dropped 4 bases and J dropped 5 bases, with 13 bases sitting between them. The CDR3 DNA reads TGCGCCAGCAGCCCGGAGGGGAGGGATCAGCCCCAGCATTTT. Protein product: CASSPEGRDQPQHF.

This chain uses TRBV2 with TRBJ2-7; tentative D call: TRBD2 (6 bases). Trimming removed 10 bases at V and 5 bases at J, with 15 bases between. CDR3 length: 12 residues. Germline V CDR1 and CDR2: SNHLY, FYNNEI. CDR3 loop: CAIQTSFDEQYF. CDR3 sequence (DNA): TGTGCCATTCAGACTAGTTTCGACGAGCAGTACTTC.

The chain is built from TRBV3-1 (or the pseudogene TRBV3-2) and TRBJ2-2; 8 bases match TRBD2. The germline gives CDR1 LGHDT, CDR2 YNNKEL (reference sequence). V gave up 2 bases and J gave up 4 bases; unmatched junction bases: 9. The CDR3 contains 17 residues. CDR3 bases: TGTGCCAGCAGCCAATGGGGCGGGGGGCGCGGCACCGGGGAGCTGTTTTTT. Its translation is CASSQWGGGRGTGELFF.

The chain couples TRBV4-3 to TRBJ2-7; 11 bases map to TRBD2. This CDR3 is built from 14 residues. Trimming cost V 8 bases and J 5 bases; bases outside gene matches: 8. The germline CDR1 and CDR2 sequences are LGHNA and YSLEER. The CDR3, as DNA: TGCGCCAGCGGTCAACTAGCGGGAGTGAACGAGCAGTACTTC. Translating gives CASGQLAGVNEQYF.

V is TRBV11-3 and J is TRBJ1-1; D is undetermined. Looked up from germline, CDR1 is SGHNT and CDR2 is YENEEA. The CDR3 is 14 residues long. Trimming pared 1 base from V and 1 base from J, leaving 7 bases between. CDR3 amino acids: CASSLVEANTEAFF. In DNA form, the CDR3 reads TGTGCCAGCAGCTTAGTGGAGGCGAACACTGAAGCTTTCTTT. The variable domain in full, completed from reference TRBV11-3 and TRBJ1-1, reads EAGVVQSPRYKIIEKKQPVAFWCNPISGHNTLYWYLQNLGQGPELLIRYENEEAVDDSQLPKDRFSAERLKGVDSTLKIQPAELGDSAVYLCASSLVEANTEAFFGQGTRLTVV.